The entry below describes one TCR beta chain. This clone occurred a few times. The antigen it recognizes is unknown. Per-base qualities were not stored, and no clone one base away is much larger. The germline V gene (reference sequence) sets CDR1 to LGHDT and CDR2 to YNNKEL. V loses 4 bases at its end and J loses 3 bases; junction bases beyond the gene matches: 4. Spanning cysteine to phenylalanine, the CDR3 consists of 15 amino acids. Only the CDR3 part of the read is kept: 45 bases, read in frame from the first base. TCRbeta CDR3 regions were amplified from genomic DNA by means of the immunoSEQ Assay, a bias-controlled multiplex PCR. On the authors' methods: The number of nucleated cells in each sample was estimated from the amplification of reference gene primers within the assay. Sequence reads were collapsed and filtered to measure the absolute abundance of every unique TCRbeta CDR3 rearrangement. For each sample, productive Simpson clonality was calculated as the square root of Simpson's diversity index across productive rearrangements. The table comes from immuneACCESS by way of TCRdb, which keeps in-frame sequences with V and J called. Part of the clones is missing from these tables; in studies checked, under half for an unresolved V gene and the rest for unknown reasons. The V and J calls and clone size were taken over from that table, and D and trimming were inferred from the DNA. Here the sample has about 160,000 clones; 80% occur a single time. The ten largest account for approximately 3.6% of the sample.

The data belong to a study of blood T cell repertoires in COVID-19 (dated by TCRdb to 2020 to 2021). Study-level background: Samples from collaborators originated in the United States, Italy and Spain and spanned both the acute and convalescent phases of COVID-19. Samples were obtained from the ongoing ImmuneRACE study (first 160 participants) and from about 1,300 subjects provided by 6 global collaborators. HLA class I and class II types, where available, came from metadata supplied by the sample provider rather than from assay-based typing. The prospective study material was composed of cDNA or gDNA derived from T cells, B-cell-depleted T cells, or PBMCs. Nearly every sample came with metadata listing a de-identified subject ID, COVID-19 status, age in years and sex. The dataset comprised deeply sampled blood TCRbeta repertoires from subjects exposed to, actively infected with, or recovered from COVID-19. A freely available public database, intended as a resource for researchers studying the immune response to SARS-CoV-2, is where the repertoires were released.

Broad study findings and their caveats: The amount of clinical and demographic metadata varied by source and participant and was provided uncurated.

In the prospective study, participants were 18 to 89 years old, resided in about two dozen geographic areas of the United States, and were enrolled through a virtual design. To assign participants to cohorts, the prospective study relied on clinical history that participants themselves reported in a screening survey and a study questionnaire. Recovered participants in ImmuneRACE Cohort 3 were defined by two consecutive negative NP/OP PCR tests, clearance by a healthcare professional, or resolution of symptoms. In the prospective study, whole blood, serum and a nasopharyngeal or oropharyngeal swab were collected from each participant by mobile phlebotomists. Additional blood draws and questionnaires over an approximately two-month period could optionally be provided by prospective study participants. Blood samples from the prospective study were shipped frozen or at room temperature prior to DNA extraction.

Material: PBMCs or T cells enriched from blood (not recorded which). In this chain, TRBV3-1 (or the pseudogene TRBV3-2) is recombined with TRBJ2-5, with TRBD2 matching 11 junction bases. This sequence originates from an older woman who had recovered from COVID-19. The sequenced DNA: TGTGCCAGCAGCCTAGCGGGGGGGCCGGAAGAGACCCAGTACTTC. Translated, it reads CASSLAGGPEETQYF.